This T cell receptor (beta chain) came from a study of molecular identifiers for immune sequencing clone quantification. This clonotype has at least ten counts. The CDR3 contains 15 residues. The germline V gene encodes CDR1 SGHTA and CDR2 FQGNSA. The ends lost 1 base at V and 8 bases at J; junction bases unmatched: 8. TCRdb fed the PCR reads into MiXCR, producing one record per CDR3 protein. There are about 89,000 distinct CDR3 sequences in the sample; 15% to 20% occur only once, and about 0.85% lies in the top ten. The receptor was isolated from a human donor in good health. Some libraries in this study had Jurkat cell RNA spiked in. The chain is built from TRBV7-2 and TRBJ2-1, with TRBD2 matching 7 bases. The sequenced sample consisted of naive CD8+ T cells from blood, with Jurkat cell RNA spiked in. As to subset: FACS-sorted CD8+CD4-CCR7+CD45RA+ naive T cells. CDR3 in amino acids: CASSLVGGGFDEQFF. The CDR3 nucleotides are TGTGCCAGCAGCTTAGTCGGGGGAGGGTTCGATGAGCAGTTCTTC.